Given below is one TCR beta chain in context. Germline-derived CDR1 and CDR2 are MGHRA and YSYEKL. The length of the CDR3 is 19 residues. V dropped 1 base and J dropped 0 bases, with 16 bases sitting between them. Assay: immunoSEQ multiplex PCR; the TCRdb copy retains only in-frame clones and omits some. The data show 150,000 to 200,000 clones, with 89% seen just once and 0.7% to 0.9% held by the top ten. This sample was included in a study of blood T cell repertoires in COVID-19. Cohorts were assigned according to the clinical history that participants reported. This chain uses TRBV4-1 with TRBJ1-6; D may be TRBD1 (6 bases). The TCR was taken from a woman in her late teens or twenties who had recovered from COVID-19. Sequencing was performed on PBMCs or T cells enriched from blood (not recorded which). CDR3 protein: CASSQGVPDRSSYNSPLHF. The CDR3 coding sequence is TGCGCCAGCAGCCAAGGAGTCCCGGACAGAAGCTCCTATAATTCACCCCTCCACTTT.